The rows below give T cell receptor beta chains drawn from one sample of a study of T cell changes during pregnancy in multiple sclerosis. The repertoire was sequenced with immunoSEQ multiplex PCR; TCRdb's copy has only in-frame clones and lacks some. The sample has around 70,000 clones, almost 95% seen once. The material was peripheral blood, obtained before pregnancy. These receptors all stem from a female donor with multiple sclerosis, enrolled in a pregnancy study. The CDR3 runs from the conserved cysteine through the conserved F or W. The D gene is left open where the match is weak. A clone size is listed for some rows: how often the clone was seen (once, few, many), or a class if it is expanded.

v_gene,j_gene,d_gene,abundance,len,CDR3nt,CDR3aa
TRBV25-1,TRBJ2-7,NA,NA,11,TGTGCCAGCGGGGCGATCTACGAGCAGTACTTC,CASGAIYEQYF
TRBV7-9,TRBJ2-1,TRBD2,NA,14,TGTGCCAGCCAGGACGGGAGGGTATTCAATGAGCAGTTCTTC,CASQDGRVFNEQFF
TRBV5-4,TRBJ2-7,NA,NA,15,TGTGCCAGCAGCTTGGGTTACGGTAGCTCCTACGAGCAGTACTTC,CASSLGYGSSYEQYF
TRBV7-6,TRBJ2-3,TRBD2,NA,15,TGTGCCAGCAGCCGAGCGGGACTAGCCACAGATACGCAGTATTTT,CASSRAGLATDTQYF
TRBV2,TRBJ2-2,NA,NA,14,TGTGCCAGCAGCGCGAGAATCTCCACCGGGGAGCTGTTTTTT,CASSARISTGELFF
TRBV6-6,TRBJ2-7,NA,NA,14,TGTGCCAGCGGTCCGGGGTCAGATTACTACGAGCAGTACTTC,CASGPGSDYYEQYF
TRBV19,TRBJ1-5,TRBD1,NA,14,TGTGCCAGTAATGACAGGGGGGAAGTACAGCCCCAGCATTTT,CASNDRGEVQPQHF
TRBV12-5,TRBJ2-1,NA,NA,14,TGTGCTAGTGGTTTGGTAAAAGCTCTCTATGAGCAGTTCTTC,CASGLVKALYEQFF
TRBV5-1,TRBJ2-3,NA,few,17,TGCGCCAGCAGCTTGGAGGTGGCAGGGGCGGGCACAGATACGCAGTATTTT,CASSLEVAGAGTDTQYF
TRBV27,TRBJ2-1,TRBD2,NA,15,TGTGCCAGCAGCCAACCGGGACTAGCGCTACAGGGGCAGTTCTTC,CASSQPGLALQGQFF
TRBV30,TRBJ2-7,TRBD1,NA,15,TGTGCCTGGAGCGGGATTGACAGGGTGCATGACGAGCAGTACTTC,CAWSGIDRVHDEQYF
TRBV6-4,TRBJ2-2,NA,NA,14,TGTGCCAGCAAAAGACTATCGAACACCGGGGAGCTGTTTTTT,CASKRLSNTGELFF
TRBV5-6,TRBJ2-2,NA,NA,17,TGTGCCAGCAGCAGGATACAGGTAGAACACAGGGCCGGGGAGCTGTTTTTT,CASSRIQVEHRAGELFF
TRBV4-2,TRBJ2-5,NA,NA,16,TGTGCCAGCAGCCAAGGCGGGACTTATATCAAAGAGACCCAGTACTTC,CASSQGGTYIKETQYF
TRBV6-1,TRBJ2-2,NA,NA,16,TGTGCCAGCAGTGAAGCTGCGGGGGCGGGCACCGGGGAGCTGTTTTTT,CASSEAAGAGTGELFF
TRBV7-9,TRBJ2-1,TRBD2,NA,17,TGTGCCAGCAGCTTACCTACAGCGGGAGTCGCCTACAATGAGCAGTTCTTC,CASSLPTAGVAYNEQFF
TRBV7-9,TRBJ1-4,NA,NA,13,TGTGCCAGCAGCCGAGCGGGGGGGGAAAAACTGTTTTTT,CASSRAGGEKLFF
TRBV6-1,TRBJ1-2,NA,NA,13,TGTGCCAGCAGTGAGGGGGGTCCCTATGGCTACACCTTC,CASSEGGPYGYTF
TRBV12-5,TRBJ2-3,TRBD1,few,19,TGTGCTAGTGGTTTCGTTTCCTCTCTTTGGGACAGGGCACCAGATACGCAGTATTTT,CASGFVSSLWDRAPDTQYF
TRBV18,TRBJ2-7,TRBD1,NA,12,TGTGCCAGCTCGGCGGCAGGGGGTGAGCAGTACTTC,CASSAAGGEQYF
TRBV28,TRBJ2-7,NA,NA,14,TGTGCCAGCAGTTTACGGTCGGGGAAGCACGAGCAGTACTTC,CASSLRSGKHEQYF
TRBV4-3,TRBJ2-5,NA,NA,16,TGCGCCAGCAGCCAAGGGAGCTCCCGGAAGGTAGAGACCCAGTACTTC,CASSQGSSRKVETQYF
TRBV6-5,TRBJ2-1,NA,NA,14,TGTGCCAGCAGTTTGAACAGGGATTACAATGAGCAGTTCTTC,CASSLNRDYNEQFF
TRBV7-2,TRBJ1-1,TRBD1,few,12,TGTGCCAGCAGCTTAGCGGCAGGGGGGGCTTTCTTT,CASSLAAGGAFF
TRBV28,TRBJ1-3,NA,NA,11,TGTGCCAGCAGTTCTCTGAACACCATATATTTT,CASSSLNTIYF
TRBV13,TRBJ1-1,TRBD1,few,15,TGTGCCAGCAGCCTCGGGACAGGGGGCGTCACTGAAGCTTTCTTT,CASSLGTGGVTEAFF
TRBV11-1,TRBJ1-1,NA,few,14,TGTGCCAGCAGCTTGGGGCAAAAGAACACTGAAGCTTTCTTT,CASSLGQKNTEAFF
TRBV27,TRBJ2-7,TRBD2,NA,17,TGTGCCAGCAGTTTCCTTCCCGGACTAGCGGGTGTCTACGAGCAGTACTTC,CASSFLPGLAGVYEQYF
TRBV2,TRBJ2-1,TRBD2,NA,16,TGTGCCAGCAGTGAAGCGACTAGCGGGAGGGTTGATGAGCAGTTCTTC,CASSEATSGRVDEQFF
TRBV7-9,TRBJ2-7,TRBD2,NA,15,TGTGCCAGCACCCCCTTAGCGGGATCGAAGGGCGAGCAGTACTTC,CASTPLAGSKGEQYF
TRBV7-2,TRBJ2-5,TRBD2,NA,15,TGTGCCAGCAGTGACCGCGGGAGGGCAGAAGAGACCCAGTACTTC,CASSDRGRAEETQYF